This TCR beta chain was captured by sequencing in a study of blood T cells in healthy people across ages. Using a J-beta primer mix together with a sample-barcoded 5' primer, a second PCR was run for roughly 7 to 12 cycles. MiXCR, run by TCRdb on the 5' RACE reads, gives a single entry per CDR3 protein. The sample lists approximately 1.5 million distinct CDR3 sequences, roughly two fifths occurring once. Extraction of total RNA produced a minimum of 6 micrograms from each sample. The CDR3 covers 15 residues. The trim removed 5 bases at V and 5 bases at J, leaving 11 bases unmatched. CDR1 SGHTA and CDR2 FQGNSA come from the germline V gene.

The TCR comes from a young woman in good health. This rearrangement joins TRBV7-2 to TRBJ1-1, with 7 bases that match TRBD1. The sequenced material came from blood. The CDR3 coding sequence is TGTGCCAGCAGCCTCCAGGGGGTACAAGCGACTGAAGCTTTCTTT. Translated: CASSLQGVQATEAFF.